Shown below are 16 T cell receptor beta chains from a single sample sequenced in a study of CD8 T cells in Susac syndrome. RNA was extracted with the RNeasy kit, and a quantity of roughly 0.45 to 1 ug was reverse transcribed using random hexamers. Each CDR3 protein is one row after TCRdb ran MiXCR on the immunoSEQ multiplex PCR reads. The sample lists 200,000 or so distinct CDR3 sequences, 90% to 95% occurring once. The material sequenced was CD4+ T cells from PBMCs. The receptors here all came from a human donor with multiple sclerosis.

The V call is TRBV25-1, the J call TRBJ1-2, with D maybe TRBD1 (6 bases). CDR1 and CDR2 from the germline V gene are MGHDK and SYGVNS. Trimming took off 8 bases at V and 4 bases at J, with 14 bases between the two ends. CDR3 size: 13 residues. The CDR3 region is CASSRTDGYGYTF. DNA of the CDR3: TGTGCCAGCTCCCGGACAGATGGCTATGGCTACACCTTC.

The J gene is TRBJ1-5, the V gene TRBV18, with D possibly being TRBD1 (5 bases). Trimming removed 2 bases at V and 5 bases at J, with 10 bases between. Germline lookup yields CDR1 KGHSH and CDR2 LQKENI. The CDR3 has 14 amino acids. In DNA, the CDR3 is TGTGCCAGCTCACCAAGAGGGGACCATCAGCCCCAGCATTTT. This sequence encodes CASSPRGDHQPQHF. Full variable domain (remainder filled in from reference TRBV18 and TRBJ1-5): NAGVMQNPRHLVRRRGQEARLRCSPMKGHSHVYWYRQLPEEGLKFMVYLQKENIIDESGMPKERFSAEFPKEGPSILRIQQVVRGDSAAYFCASSPRGDHQPQHFGDGTRLSIL.

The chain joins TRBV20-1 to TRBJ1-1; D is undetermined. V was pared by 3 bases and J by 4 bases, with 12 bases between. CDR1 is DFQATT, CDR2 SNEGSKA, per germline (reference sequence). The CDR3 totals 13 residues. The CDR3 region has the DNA TGCAGTGCTAGCGTCCCCCGGGGCACTGAAGCTTTCTTT. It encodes CSASVPRGTEAFF.

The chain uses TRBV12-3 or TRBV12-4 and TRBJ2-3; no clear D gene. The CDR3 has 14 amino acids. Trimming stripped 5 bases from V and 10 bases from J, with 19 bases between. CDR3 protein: CASSPRRWADAQYF. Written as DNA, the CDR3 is TGTGCCAGCAGTCCCCGCAGGTGGGCTGATGCGCAGTATTTT.

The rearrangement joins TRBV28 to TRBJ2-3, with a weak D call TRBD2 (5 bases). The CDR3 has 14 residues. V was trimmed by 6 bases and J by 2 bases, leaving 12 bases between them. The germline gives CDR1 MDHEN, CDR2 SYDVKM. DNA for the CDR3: TGTGCCAGCAGCCCCGGACTGAACACAGATACGCAGTATTTT. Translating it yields CASSPGLNTDTQYF.

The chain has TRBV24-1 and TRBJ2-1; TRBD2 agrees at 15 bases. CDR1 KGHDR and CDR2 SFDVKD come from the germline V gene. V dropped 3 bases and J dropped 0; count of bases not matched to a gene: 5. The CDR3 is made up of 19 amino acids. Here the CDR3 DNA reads TGTGCCACCAGTGATGCGGGACTAGCGGGAGGACGCTCCTACAATGAGCAGTTCTTC. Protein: CATSDAGLAGGRSYNEQFF.

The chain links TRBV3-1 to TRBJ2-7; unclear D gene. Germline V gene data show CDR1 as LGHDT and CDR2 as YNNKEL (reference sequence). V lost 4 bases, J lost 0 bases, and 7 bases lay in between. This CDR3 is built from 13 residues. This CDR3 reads CASSRGSSYEQYF. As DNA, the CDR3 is TGTGCCAGCAGCCGAGGCTCCTCCTACGAGCAGTACTTC.

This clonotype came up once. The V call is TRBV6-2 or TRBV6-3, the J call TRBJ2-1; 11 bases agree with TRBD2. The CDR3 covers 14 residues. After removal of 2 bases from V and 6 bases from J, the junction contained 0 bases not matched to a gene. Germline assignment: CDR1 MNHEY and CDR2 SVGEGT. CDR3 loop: CASSYGLAGNEQFF. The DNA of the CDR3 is TGTGCCAGCAGTTACGGACTAGCGGGCAATGAGCAGTTCTTC.

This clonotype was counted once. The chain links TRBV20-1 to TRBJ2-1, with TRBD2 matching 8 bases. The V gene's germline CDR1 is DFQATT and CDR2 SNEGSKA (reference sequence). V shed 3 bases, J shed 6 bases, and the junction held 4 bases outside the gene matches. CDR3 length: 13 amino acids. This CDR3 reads CSASGRAPNEQFF. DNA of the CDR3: TGCAGTGCTAGCGGGAGGGCCCCCAATGAGCAGTTCTTC.

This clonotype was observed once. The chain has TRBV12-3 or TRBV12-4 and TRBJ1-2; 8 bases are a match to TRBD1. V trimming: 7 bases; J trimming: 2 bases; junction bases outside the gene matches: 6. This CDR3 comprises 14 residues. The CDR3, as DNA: TGTGCCAGCAAGGACAGGGTATCCAACTATGGCTACACCTTC. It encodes CASKDRVSNYGYTF.

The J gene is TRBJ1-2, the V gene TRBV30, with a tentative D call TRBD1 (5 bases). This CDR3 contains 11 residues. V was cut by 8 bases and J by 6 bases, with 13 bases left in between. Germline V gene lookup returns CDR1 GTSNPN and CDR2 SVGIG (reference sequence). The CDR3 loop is CAVGPGHGYTF. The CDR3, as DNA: TGTGCCGTGGGCCCGGGGCATGGCTACACCTTC.

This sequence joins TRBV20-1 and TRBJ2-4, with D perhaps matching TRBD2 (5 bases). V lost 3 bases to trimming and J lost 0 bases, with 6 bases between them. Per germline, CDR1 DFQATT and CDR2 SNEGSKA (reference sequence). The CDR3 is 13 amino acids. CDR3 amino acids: CSASGRAKNIQYF. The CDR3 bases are TGCAGTGCTAGTGGGAGAGCCAAAAACATTCAGTACTTC.

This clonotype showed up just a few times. The CDR3 DNA reads as TGTGCCAGCACCCCGGGGCGGCTGAACACTGAAGCTTTCTTT. It codes for CASTPGRLNTEAFF. V usage is TRBV11-3 and J usage is TRBJ1-1, with D possibly matching TRBD1 (5 bases). Between the trimmed V and J ends, which lost 7 bases and 0 bases, there was a span of 12 bases. This CDR3 is built from 14 residues. From germline, CDR1 is SGHNT and CDR2 YENEEA.

In DNA, the CDR3 is TGTGCCTGGAGTCCGGGGACAGGGGTAAATGAGCAGTTCTTC. Translation: CAWSPGTGVNEQFF. This chain joins TRBV30 and TRBJ2-1; TRBD1 agrees at 10 bases. The V gene end was trimmed by 2 bases and the J gene end by 7 bases; junction bases not matched to a gene: 5. CDR1 and CDR2 from the germline V gene are GTSNPN and SVGIG (reference sequence). CDR3 length: 14 residues. The variable domain in full, with the rest retrieved from reference TRBV30 and TRBJ2-1, is SQTIHQWPATLVQPVGSPLSLECTVEGTSNPNLYWYRQAAGRGLQLLFYSVGIGQISSEVPQNLSASRPQDRQFILSSKKLLLSDSGFYLCAWSPGTGVNEQFFGPGTRLTVL.

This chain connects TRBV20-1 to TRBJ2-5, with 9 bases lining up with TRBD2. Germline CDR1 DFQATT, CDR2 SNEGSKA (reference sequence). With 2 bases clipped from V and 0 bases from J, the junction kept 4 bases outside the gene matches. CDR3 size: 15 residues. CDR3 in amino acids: CSARRASGDQETQYF. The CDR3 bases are TGCAGTGCTAGAAGGGCTAGCGGGGACCAAGAGACCCAGTACTTC.

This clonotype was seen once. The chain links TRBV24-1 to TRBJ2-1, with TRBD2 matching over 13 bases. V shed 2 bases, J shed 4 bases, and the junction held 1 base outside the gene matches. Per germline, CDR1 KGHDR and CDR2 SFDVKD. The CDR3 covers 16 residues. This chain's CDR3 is CATSDSGLAGYNEQFF. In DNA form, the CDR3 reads TGTGCCACCAGTGATTCGGGACTAGCGGGGTACAATGAGCAGTTCTTC.